Listed below are T cell receptor beta chains from one sample, sequenced in a study of blood T cell repertoires in COVID-19. Here immunoSEQ multiplex PCR was the method, and the copy in TCRdb shows in-frame clones only, minus some. The table includes 300,000 to 400,000 clones, approximately 88% detected once. Sequenced sample: PBMCs or T cells enriched from blood (not recorded which). The receptors here all came from a woman aged 25 to 39 with acute COVID-19. The CDR3 runs from the conserved cysteine through the conserved F or W. The D gene is left open where the match is weak. Size values are once, few and many counts, or a class for expanded clones, and some rows have none.

clone_size: NA
v_call: TRBV5-1
j_call: TRBJ2-7
d_call: TRBD2
cdr3_aa: CASSLGTSGGSEQYF
cdr3_nt: TGCGCCAGCAGCTTGGGGACTAGCGGGGGTAGTGAGCAGTACTTC

clone_size: few
v_call: TRBV5-1
j_call: TRBJ2-1
d_call: TRBD2
cdr3_aa: CASSLGAGGLYEQFF
cdr3_nt: TGCGCCAGCAGCTTAGGAGCGGGGGGGCTCTATGAGCAGTTCTTC

clone_size: NA
v_call: TRBV4-1
j_call: TRBJ2-1
d_call: NA
cdr3_aa: CASSQGAEQFF
cdr3_nt: TGCGCCAGCAGCCAGGGGGCTGAGCAGTTCTTC

clone_size: NA
v_call: TRBV11-2
j_call: TRBJ2-1
d_call: NA
cdr3_aa: CASSLDRRGGPYNEQFF
cdr3_nt: TGTGCCAGCAGCTTAGATCGGAGGGGGGGACCATACAATGAGCAGTTCTTC

clone_size: once
v_call: TRBV27
j_call: TRBJ2-1
d_call: NA
cdr3_aa: CASSLSYRSSYNEQFF
cdr3_nt: TGTGCCAGCAGTTTATCGTACAGGAGCTCCTACAATGAGCAGTTCTTC

clone_size: NA
v_call: TRBV10-3
j_call: TRBJ2-3
d_call: TRBD2
cdr3_aa: CAIAGTSGGRTDTQYF
cdr3_nt: TGTGCCATCGCCGGGACTAGCGGGGGGCGTACAGATACGCAGTATTTT

clone_size: NA
v_call: TRBV12-5
j_call: TRBJ2-3
d_call: NA
cdr3_aa: CASGPLSTDTQYF
cdr3_nt: TGTGCTAGTGGCCCCCTCTCCACAGATACGCAGTATTTT

clone_size: NA
v_call: TRBV5-1
j_call: TRBJ2-3
d_call: TRBD1
cdr3_aa: CASNTGTGGSTDTQYF
cdr3_nt: TGCGCCAGCAATACCGGGACAGGGGGGAGCACAGATACGCAGTATTTT

clone_size: NA
v_call: TRBV12-3/TRBV12-4
j_call: TRBJ2-3
d_call: NA
cdr3_aa: CASRPTGGDTQYF
cdr3_nt: TGTGCCAGCAGGCCGACCGGAGGAGATACGCAGTATTTT

clone_size: NA
v_call: TRBV5-4
j_call: TRBJ2-5
d_call: NA
cdr3_aa: CASTISPGGQFGSVTQYF
cdr3_nt: TGTGCCAGCACTATATCGCCCGGGGGTCAGTTCGGGTCGGTGACCCAGTACTTC

clone_size: once
v_call: TRBV7-9
j_call: TRBJ1-6
d_call: TRBD1
cdr3_aa: CASSDSGGSPLHF
cdr3_nt: TGTGCCAGCAGTGATTCAGGGGGTTCACCCCTCCACTTT

clone_size: once
v_call: TRBV7-9
j_call: TRBJ1-5
d_call: NA
cdr3_aa: CASSDRLGQHNSNQPQHF
cdr3_nt: TGTGCCAGCAGCGACCGCCTAGGACAGCATAATAGCAATCAGCCCCAGCATTTT

clone_size: once
v_call: TRBV9
j_call: TRBJ2-3
d_call: NA
cdr3_aa: CASSTHSQGSTDTQYF
cdr3_nt: TGTGCCAGCAGCACACACTCACAGGGTAGCACAGATACGCAGTATTTT

clone_size: NA
v_call: TRBV30
j_call: TRBJ1-5
d_call: NA
cdr3_aa: CAWDYSSNQPQHF
cdr3_nt: TGTGCCTGGGATTACAGTTCCAATCAGCCCCAGCATTTT

clone_size: NA
v_call: TRBV19
j_call: TRBJ1-2
d_call: NA
cdr3_aa: CASSILPRVDGYTF
cdr3_nt: TGTGCCAGTAGTATACTCCCGAGGGTAGATGGCTACACCTTC

clone_size: NA
v_call: TRBV27
j_call: TRBJ2-2
d_call: NA
cdr3_aa: CASSYRDSPTGELFF
cdr3_nt: TGTGCCAGCAGTTACCGGGACTCACCCACCGGGGAGCTGTTTTTT

clone_size: once
v_call: TRBV6-7
j_call: TRBJ2-2
d_call: NA
cdr3_aa: CASRNRVDTGELFF
cdr3_nt: TGTGCCAGCAGGAACAGGGTCGACACCGGGGAGCTGTTTTTT

clone_size: NA
v_call: TRBV6-5
j_call: TRBJ1-1
d_call: NA
cdr3_aa: CASRPPRGGTEAFF
cdr3_nt: TGTGCCAGCAGGCCCCCCCGAGGGGGCACTGAAGCTTTCTTT